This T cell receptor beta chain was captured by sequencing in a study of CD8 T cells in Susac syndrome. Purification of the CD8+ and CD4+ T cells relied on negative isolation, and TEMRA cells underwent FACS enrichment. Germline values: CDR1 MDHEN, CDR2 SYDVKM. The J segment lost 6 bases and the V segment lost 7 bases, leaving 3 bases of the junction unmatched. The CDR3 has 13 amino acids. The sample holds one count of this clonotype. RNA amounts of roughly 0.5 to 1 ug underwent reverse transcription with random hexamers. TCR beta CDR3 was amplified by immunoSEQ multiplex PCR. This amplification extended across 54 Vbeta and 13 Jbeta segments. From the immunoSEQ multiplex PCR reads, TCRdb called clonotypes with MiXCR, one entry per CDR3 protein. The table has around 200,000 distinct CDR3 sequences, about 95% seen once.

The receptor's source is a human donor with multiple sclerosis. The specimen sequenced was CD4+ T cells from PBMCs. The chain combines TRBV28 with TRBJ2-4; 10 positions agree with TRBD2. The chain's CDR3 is CASTSGGPNIQYF. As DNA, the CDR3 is TGTGCCAGCACTAGCGGGGGACCAAACATTCAGTACTTC.